These 7 T cell receptor beta chains were all obtained from the same sample, sequenced in a study of shared clonotypes between healthy human individuals. Libraries were prepared by immunoSEQ multiplex PCR; TCRdb keeps only in-frame clonotypes and omits some of them. The profile shows about 1 million clones, roughly 70% of them singletons. Specimen: memory CD4+ T cells sorted from blood. Noted subset: CD45RA-negative fraction. The origin of the receptors is a man aged 18-30 years in good health.

J is TRBJ2-2 and V is TRBV5-4; TRBD1 aligns across 7 bases. Germline trimming cut 4 bases from V and 0 bases from J; bases unmatched to any gene: 3. The germline gives CDR1 SGHNT, CDR2 YYREEE (reference sequence). The CDR3 spans 15 residues. The CDR3 region has the DNA TGTGCCAGCAGCCGGGACAGCTCGAACACCGGGGAGCTGTTTTTT. Translating it yields CASSRDSSNTGELFF.

The V gene is TRBV2, the J gene TRBJ2-3; TRBD2 matches 11 bases. The germline V gene encodes CDR1 SNHLY and CDR2 FYNNEI. CDR3 size: 15 residues. V shed 5 bases, J shed 3 bases, and the junction held 4 bases outside the gene matches. CDR3: CASSPSGRRTDTQYF. The CDR3 DNA reads as TGTGCCAGCAGTCCTAGCGGGAGGAGGACAGATACGCAGTATTTT.

This clone was recorded once. The chain has TRBV6-1 and TRBJ1-6; TRBD1 agrees at 9 bases. CDR3 size: 15 residues. Germline V lookup: CDR1 MNHNS, CDR2 SASEGT. J lost 6 bases, V lost 11 bases, and 11 bases had no gene match. This CDR3 reads CASTTGQGSNSPLHF. The CDR3 bases are TGTGCCTCAACGACGGGACAGGGAAGTAATTCACCCCTCCACTTT.

This clone has only a few counts. The chain joins TRBV15 to TRBJ2-4; D remains ambiguous. V was cut by 2 bases and J by 6 bases, with 11 bases left in between. CDR3 length equals 14 residues. Per the germline V gene, CDR1 is LNHNV and CDR2 is YYDKDF (reference sequence). The CDR3 protein is CATSRWAKGNIQYF. CDR3 in DNA: TGTGCCACCAGCAGATGGGCCAAGGGAAACATTCAGTACTTC.

This clone occurred a few times. The rearrangement uses TRBV15 and TRBJ1-5; D not resolved. V gave up 8 bases and J gave up 1 base, with 12 bases separating them. CDR1 is LNHNV and CDR2 is YYDKDF in the germline V gene (reference sequence). This CDR3 comprises 14 residues. The CDR3 DNA sequence: TGTGCCACCGCGACGATAGGCAGCAATCAGCCCCAGCATTTT. Its translation: CATATIGSNQPQHF.

The chain combines TRBV6-5 with TRBJ1-2, with 7 bases matching TRBD1. Germline CDR1 reads MNHEY; CDR2 reads SVGAGI. The CDR3 totals 14 residues. V was pared by 4 bases and J by 5 bases, with 7 bases of the junction left unmatched. The CDR3 nucleotides are TGTGCCAGCAGTTCCCCGGGACAGATGTATGGCTACACCTTC. Protein: CASSSPGQMYGYTF.

CDR3 DNA: TGTGCCAGCACCGATGACACGGTCCTGACTTTC. Amino acid sequence: CASTDDTVLTF. This chain joins TRBV2 and TRBJ2-6; D gene uncertain. V was pared by 7 bases and J by 13 bases, with 11 bases between. There are 11 residues in the CDR3. Germline CDR1 is SNHLY and CDR2 is FYNNEI. The complete variable domain, with remaining parts taken from reference TRBV2 and TRBJ2-6, reads EPEVTQTPSHQVTQMGQEVILRCVPISNHLYFYWYRQILGQKVEFLVSFYNNEISEKSEIFDDQFSVERPDGSNFTLKIRSTKLEDSAMYFCASTDDTVLTFGAGSRLTVL.